Shown below are 12 T cell receptor beta chains from a single sample sequenced in a study of shared clonotypes between healthy human individuals. This table comes from immunoSEQ multiplex PCR, and its TCRdb copy is limited to in-frame clones, with some not included. The top ten hold 0.055% to 0.075% of the sample, which has approximately 530,000 clones, 95% to 97% seen once. The sequencing sample was made of naive CD4+ T cells sorted from blood. Subset reported: CD45RA+ positively selected. All receptors come from a woman aged 30 to 39 in good health.

The CDR3 nucleotides read TGTGCCAGCAGCCCCCGGACTAGCGCAAGAAAGACCCAGTACTTC. This gives the protein CASSPRTSARKTQYF. This chain joins TRBV7-2 and TRBJ2-5, with 9 positions matching TRBD2. This CDR3 is 15 amino acids long. The V gene end was trimmed by 5 bases and the J gene end by 6 bases; junction bases not matched to a gene: 10. Germline CDR1 and CDR2: SGHTA and FQGNSA.

The chain uses TRBV5-1 and TRBJ1-5; D is uncertain. The V and J ends lost 0 bases and 3 bases respectively, with 10 bases between them. The V gene's germline CDR1 is SGHRS and CDR2 YFSETQ. The CDR3 contains 15 residues. For the CDR3, the DNA is TGCGCCAGCAGCTTGGAAGGATCTCACAATCAGCCCCAGCATTTT. Translating gives CASSLEGSHNQPQHF. Based on the CDR3 plus reference TRBV5-1 and TRBJ1-5, the full variable domain is KAGVTQTPRYLIKTRGQQVTLSCSPISGHRSVSWYQQTPGQGLQFLFEYFSETQRNKGNFPGRFSGRQFSNSRSEMNVSTLELGDSALYLCASSLEGSHNQPQHFGDGTRLSIL.

The rearrangement uses TRBV19 and TRBJ1-2; the D is unclear. Trimming removed 3 bases from V and 8 bases from J, with 22 bases in between. Germline CDR1 is LNHDA and CDR2 is SQIVND (reference sequence). This CDR3 has 16 amino acids. The DNA of the CDR3 is TGTGCCAGTAGTATCCGTGGGCCCCGCCCTCTGGTGGGCTACACCTTC. It yields the protein CASSIRGPRPLVGYTF.

This chain uses TRBV7-9 with TRBJ2-2; 7 nucleotides agree with TRBD2. This CDR3 has 15 amino acids. The germline V gene encodes CDR1 SEHNR and CDR2 FQNEAQ (reference sequence). The J segment lost 7 bases and the V segment lost 5 bases, leaving 10 bases of the junction unmatched. The CDR3 sequence is CASSPSRGDRGELFF. The DNA for the CDR3 is TGTGCCAGCAGCCCGTCCCGGGGGGACCGCGGGGAGCTGTTTTTT.

The CDR3 loop is CASSLASNQPQHF. DNA of the CDR3: TGTGCCAGCAGTCTGGCTAGCAATCAGCCCCAGCATTTT. The chain couples TRBV6-6 to TRBJ1-5; D is undetermined. The CDR3 is made up of 13 amino acids. Trimming cost V 5 bases and J 0 bases, with 5 bases left between them. Germline-derived CDR1 and CDR2 are MNHNY and SVGAGI (reference sequence).

The V and J genes are TRBV10-1 and TRBJ2-7, with 9 bases identical to TRBD1. CDR1 and CDR2 from the germline V gene are WNHNN and SYGVQD (reference sequence). The CDR3 has 14 residues. Losses at the gene ends were 6 bases for V and 7 bases for J; bases not matched to a gene: 10. The CDR3, as DNA: TGCGCCAGCAGGCCCACCTCCGGGACAGGGGAGCAGTACTTC. Translating gives CASRPTSGTGEQYF.

This rearrangement joins TRBV6-1 to TRBJ2-7; D gene ambiguous. This CDR3 is built from 15 residues. The V gene's germline CDR1 is MNHNS and CDR2 SASEGT. Between the trimmed V and J ends, which lost 2 bases and 4 bases, there was a span of 15 bases. The CDR3 nucleotides are TGTGCCAGCAGTGAACCCGACCTGCCCCGTTACGAGCAGTACTTC. Translating gives CASSEPDLPRYEQYF.

V usage is TRBV9 and J usage is TRBJ2-3, with TRBD2 identical over 11 bases. Unmatched junction bases numbered 13, after V lost 4 bases and J lost 3 bases. CDR1 is SGDLS, CDR2 YYNGEE, per germline. CDR3 size: 18 residues. CDR3 bases: TGTGCCAGCAGCCGACAAGGGACTAGCGGTATCTTAACAGATACGCAGTATTTT. Translating gives CASSRQGTSGILTDTQYF.

The chain couples TRBV4-2 to TRBJ1-4, with D unresolved. This CDR3 has 18 amino acids. V was pared by 0 bases and J by 0 bases, with 14 bases between. CDR1 is LGHNA and CDR2 is YNFKEQ in the germline V gene. CDR3 nucleotide sequence: TGTGCCAGCAGCCAAGATCTGCCGGGCGGGGCAACTAATGAAAAACTGTTTTTT. It encodes CASSQDLPGGATNEKLFF.

Remarks on this clone: One end of the junction varies from germline; a read error may be responsible. This rearrangement joins TRBV6-5 to TRBJ2-1; TRBD2 agrees at 10 bases. Germline V gives CDR1 MNHEY, CDR2 SVGAGI. This CDR3 has 15 residues. DNA for the CDR3: TGTGCGAGCAGTTACCAGCGGGAGGGCTTATATGAGCAGTTCTTC. Its protein product is CASSYQREGLYEQFF.

J is TRBJ2-1 and V is TRBV27; 7 bases align to TRBD2. This CDR3 spans 15 amino acids. Germline CDR1 and CDR2: MNHEY and SMNVEV (reference sequence). The V gene end was trimmed by 3 bases and the J gene end by 3 bases; junction bases not matched to a gene: 5. CDR3 in amino acids: CASSLGGSNYNEQFF. The CDR3, as DNA: TGTGCCAGCAGTTTGGGCGGGAGTAACTACAATGAGCAGTTCTTC.

The V and J genes are TRBV18 and TRBJ2-7; D perhaps matches TRBD1 (6 bases). The germline V gene encodes CDR1 KGHSH and CDR2 LQKENI. Trimming took off 1 base at V and 6 bases at J, with 13 bases between the two ends. CDR3 length: 14 amino acids. CDR3 in DNA: TGTGCCAGCTCACCACAAGACAGGCTGGGCGAGCAGTACTTC. This translates into CASSPQDRLGEQYF.